This TCR beta chain was recovered during a study of T cell changes during pregnancy in multiple sclerosis. Sequenced by immunoSEQ multiplex PCR; TCRdb stores in-frame clones only, minus some. Among approximately 60,000 clones listed, just over 90% were seen once. Concerning this clone itself: Distinct nucleotide sequences in the sample also encode this CDR3.

The CDR3 runs 14 residues. Trimming pared 0 bases from V and 4 bases from J, leaving 10 bases between. The germline V gene encodes CDR1 SGHRS and CDR2 YFSETQ. The material sequenced was peripheral blood, taken in the second trimester of pregnancy. This chain connects TRBV5-1 to TRBJ2-5; weak D call: TRBD2 (6 bases). This sequence was found in a female donor with multiple sclerosis, enrolled in a pregnancy study. For the CDR3, the DNA is TGCGCCAGCAGCTTGGGGCAGGGAGGAGAGACCCAGTACTTC. Translation gives CASSLGQGGETQYF.